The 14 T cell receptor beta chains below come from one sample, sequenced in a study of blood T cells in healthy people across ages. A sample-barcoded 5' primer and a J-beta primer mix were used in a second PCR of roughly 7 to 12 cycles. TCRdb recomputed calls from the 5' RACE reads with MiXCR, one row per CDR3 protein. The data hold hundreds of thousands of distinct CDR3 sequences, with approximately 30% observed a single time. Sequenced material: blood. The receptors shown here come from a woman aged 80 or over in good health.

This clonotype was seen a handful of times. The CDR3 spells CASGEGQGGFRRGYTF. CDR3 DNA sequence: TGTGCCAGTGGTGAGGGACAGGGCGGTTTCCGTAGAGGCTACACCTTC. The chain couples TRBV2 to TRBJ1-2, with 9 bases that match TRBD1. The CDR3 sequence is 16 residues long. Germline assignment: CDR1 SNHLY and CDR2 FYNNEI. V lost 9 bases, J lost 8 bases, and 19 bases stayed unmatched.

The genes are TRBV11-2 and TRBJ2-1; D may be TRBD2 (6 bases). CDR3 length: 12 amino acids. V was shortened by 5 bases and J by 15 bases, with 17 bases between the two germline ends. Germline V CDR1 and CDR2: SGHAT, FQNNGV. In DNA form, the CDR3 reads TGTGCCAGCAGCCCGGACTACCTTCACCCGTTCTTC. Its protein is CASSPDYLHPFF. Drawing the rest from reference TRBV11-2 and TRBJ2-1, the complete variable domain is EAGVAQSPRYKIIEKRQSVAFWCNPISGHATLYWYQQILGQGPKLLIQFQNNGVVDDSQLPKDRFSAERLKGVDSTLKIQPAKLEDSAVYLCASSPDYLHPFFGPGTRLTVL.

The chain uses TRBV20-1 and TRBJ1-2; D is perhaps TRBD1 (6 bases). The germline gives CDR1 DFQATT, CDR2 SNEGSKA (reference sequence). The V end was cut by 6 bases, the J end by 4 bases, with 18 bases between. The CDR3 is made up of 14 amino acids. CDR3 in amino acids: CSAQVGGGGYGYTF. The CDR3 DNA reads TGCAGTGCCCAGGTCGGGGGCGGGGGCTATGGCTACACCTTC.

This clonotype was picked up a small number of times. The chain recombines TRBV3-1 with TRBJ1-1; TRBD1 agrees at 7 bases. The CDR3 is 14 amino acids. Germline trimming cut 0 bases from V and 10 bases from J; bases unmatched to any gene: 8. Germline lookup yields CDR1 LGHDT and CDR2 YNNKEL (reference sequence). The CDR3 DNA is TGTGCCAGCAGCCAAGATCGACAGGGTCTACCAGCTTTCTTT. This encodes CASSQDRQGLPAFF.

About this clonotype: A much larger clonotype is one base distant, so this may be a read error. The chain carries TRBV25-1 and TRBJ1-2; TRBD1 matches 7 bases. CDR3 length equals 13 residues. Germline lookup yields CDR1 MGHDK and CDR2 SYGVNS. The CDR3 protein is CAGSGGTAVAYTF. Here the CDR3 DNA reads TGTGCCGGCAGCGGCGGGACAGCCGTGGCCTACACCTTC.

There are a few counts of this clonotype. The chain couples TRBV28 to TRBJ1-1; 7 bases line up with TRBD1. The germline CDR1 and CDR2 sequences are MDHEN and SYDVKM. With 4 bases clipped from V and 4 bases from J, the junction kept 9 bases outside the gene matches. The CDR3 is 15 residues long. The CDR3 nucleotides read TGTGCCAGCAGTTCCCTACAGGGGTTGGCCACTGAAGCTTTCTTT. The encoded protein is CASSSLQGLATEAFF.

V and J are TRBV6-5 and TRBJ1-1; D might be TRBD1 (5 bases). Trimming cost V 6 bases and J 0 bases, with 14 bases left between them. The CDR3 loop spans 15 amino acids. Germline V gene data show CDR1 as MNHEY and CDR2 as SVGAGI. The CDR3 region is CASSRGGSVNTEAFF. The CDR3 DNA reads TGTGCCAGCAGCCGCGGGGGTTCCGTGAACACTGAAGCTTTCTTT.

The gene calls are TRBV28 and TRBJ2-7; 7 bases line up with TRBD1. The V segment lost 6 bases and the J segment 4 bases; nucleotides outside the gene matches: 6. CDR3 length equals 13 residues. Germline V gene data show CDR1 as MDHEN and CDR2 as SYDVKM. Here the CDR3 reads CASSWGQPYEQYF. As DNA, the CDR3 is TGTGCCAGCAGCTGGGGACAGCCGTACGAGCAGTACTTC.

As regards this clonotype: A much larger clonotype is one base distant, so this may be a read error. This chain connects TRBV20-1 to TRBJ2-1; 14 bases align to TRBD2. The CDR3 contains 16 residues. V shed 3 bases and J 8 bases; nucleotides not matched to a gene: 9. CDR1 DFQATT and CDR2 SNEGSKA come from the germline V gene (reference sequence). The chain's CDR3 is CSASFSGTSGGDEQFF. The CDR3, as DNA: TGCAGTGCTAGCTTCTCGGGGACTAGCGGGGGCGATGAGCAGTTCTTC.

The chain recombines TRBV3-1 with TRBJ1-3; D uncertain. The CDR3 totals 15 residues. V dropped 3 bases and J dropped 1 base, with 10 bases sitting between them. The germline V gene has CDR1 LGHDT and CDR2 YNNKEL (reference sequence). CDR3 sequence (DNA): TGTGCCAGCAGCCACTCCCTGTCATCTGGAAACACCATATATTTT. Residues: CASSHSLSSGNTIYF.

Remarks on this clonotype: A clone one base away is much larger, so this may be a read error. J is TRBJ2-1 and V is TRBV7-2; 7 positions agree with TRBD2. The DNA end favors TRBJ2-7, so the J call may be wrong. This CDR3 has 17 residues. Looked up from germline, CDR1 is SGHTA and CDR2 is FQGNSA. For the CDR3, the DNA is TGTGCCAGCAGCTTAGCGGGTCTAGCGGAACGCTACAATGAGCAGTACTTC. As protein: CASSLAGLAERYNEQYF.

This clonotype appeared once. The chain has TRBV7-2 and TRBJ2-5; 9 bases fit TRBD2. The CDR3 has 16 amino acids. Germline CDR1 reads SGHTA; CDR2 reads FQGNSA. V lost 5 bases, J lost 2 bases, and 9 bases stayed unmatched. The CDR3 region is CASSVVAGGPQETQYF. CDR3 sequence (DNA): TGTGCCAGCAGCGTAGTGGCGGGGGGGCCTCAAGAGACCCAGTACTTC.

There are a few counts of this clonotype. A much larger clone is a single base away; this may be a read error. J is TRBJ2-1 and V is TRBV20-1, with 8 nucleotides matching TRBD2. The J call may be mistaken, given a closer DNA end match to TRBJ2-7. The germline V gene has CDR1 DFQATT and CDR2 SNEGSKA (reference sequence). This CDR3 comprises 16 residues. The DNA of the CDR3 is TGCAGTGCTAGCGGGGGGGCCGTAAGCTCCTACAATGAGCAGTACTTC. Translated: CSASGGAVSSYNEQYF.

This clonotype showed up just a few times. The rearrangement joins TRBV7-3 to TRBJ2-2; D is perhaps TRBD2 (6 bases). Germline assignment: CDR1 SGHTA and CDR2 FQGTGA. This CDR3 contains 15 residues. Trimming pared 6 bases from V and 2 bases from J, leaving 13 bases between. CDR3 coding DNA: TGTGCCAGCAGTCTGGGGACTTTCAACACCGGGGAGCTGTTTTTT. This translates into CASSLGTFNTGELFF.